Shown below are 10 T cell receptor beta chains from a single sample sequenced in a study of blood T cell repertoires in COVID-19. Sequenced by immunoSEQ multiplex PCR; TCRdb stores in-frame clones only, minus some. The sample has 150,000 to 200,000 clones, more than 70% seen once; the top ten hold 6.2%. Sequences were obtained from PBMCs or T cells enriched from blood (not recorded which). The receptor set was obtained from a man aged 35 to 55 who had recovered from COVID-19.

V is TRBV25-1 and J is TRBJ1-1, with D tentatively TRBD1 (6 bases). The germline V and J ends were trimmed by 5 bases and 8 bases, with 21 bases remaining between them. This CDR3 has 15 residues. Germline V gene data show CDR1 as MGHDK and CDR2 as SYGVNS. CDR3 loop: CASSPFRGGASEAFF. The CDR3 nucleotides read TGTGCCAGCAGTCCCTTTCGGGGGGGCGCGTCGGAAGCTTTCTTT.

The chain carries TRBV7-3 and TRBJ2-7; 8 bases map to TRBD1. Germline V lookup: CDR1 SGHTA, CDR2 FQGTGA. V dropped 2 bases and J dropped 2; count of bases not matched to a gene: 2. The CDR3 extends over 14 amino acids. In DNA, the CDR3 is TGTGCCAGCAGCTTAGGGGACAGGCCCTACGAGCAGTACTTC. It translates to CASSLGDRPYEQYF.

This sequence joins TRBV9 and TRBJ1-3; a possible D gene is TRBD1 (5 bases). V lost 4 bases and J 5 bases, leaving 13 bases between the germline ends. Germline lookup yields CDR1 SGDLS and CDR2 YYNGEE. The length of the CDR3 is 14 residues. CDR3 sequence: CASSPRGGRNTIYF. The CDR3 coding sequence is TGTGCCAGCAGCCCCCGGGGGGGAAGAAACACCATATATTTT.

This chain uses TRBV7-9 with TRBJ1-1; perhaps TRBD1 as D (5 bases). The CDR3 sequence is 17 residues long. Germline CDR1 SEHNR, CDR2 FQNEAQ (reference sequence). V lost 3 bases and J 8 bases, leaving 25 bases between the germline ends. The DNA of the CDR3 is TGTGCCAGCAGCTTTAATGAAGTGGATTGGGGCGCCCCCGAAGCTTTCTTT. It translates to CASSFNEVDWGAPEAFF.

This clone was recorded a few times. The rearrangement uses TRBV19 and TRBJ2-2, with 7 bases fitting TRBD2. The CDR3 spans 15 residues. Trimming removed 3 bases from V and 4 bases from J; junction bases left unmatched: 5. Germline V lookup: CDR1 LNHDA, CDR2 SQIVND (reference sequence). The CDR3 spells CASSMGGAVTGELFF. CDR3 DNA sequence: TGTGCCAGTAGTATGGGAGGGGCGGTCACCGGGGAGCTGTTTTTT.

The chain recombines TRBV2 with TRBJ1-2; a weak D match, TRBD1 (5 bases). The CDR3 is made up of 13 amino acids. Per the germline V gene, CDR1 is SNHLY and CDR2 is FYNNEI. V was trimmed by 8 bases and J by 4 bases, leaving 14 bases between them. DNA of the CDR3: TGTGCCAGCTGGCAGGGTATCGTCTATGGCTACACCTTC. Translating it yields CASWQGIVYGYTF.

V usage is TRBV5-1 and J usage is TRBJ1-1, with TRBD1 matching 9 bases. V lost 4 bases to trimming and J lost 6 bases; unmatched junction nucleotides: 4. The CDR3 contains 13 residues. Germline lookup yields CDR1 SGHRS and CDR2 YFSETQ. CDR3 residues: CASSLQGASEAFF. As DNA, the CDR3 is TGCGCCAGCAGCCTACAGGGGGCTTCTGAAGCTTTCTTT.

The chain is built from TRBV18 and TRBJ1-4; TRBD1 aligns across 9 bases. Germline assignment: CDR1 KGHSH and CDR2 LQKENI. The CDR3 consists of 13 residues. J gave up 7 bases and V 3 bases, and 0 bases lay outside the gene matches. The chain's CDR3 is CASSPDRGEKLFF. The CDR3 DNA is TGTGCCAGCTCACCGGACAGGGGTGAAAAACTGTTTTTT.

J is TRBJ2-4 and V is TRBV19, with 8 bases fitting TRBD2. The CDR3 runs 16 residues. With V trimmed by 6 bases and J by 1 base, 8 bases remained unmatched. Germline lookup yields CDR1 LNHDA and CDR2 SQIVND (reference sequence). Written as DNA, the CDR3 is TGTGCCAGTAGCCTGGGGCCTAGCGGGGCCAAAAACATTCAGTACTTC. It yields the protein CASSLGPSGAKNIQYF.

The gene calls are TRBV28 and TRBJ1-5, with 9 bases aligning to TRBD1. Germline V gene data show CDR1 as MDHEN and CDR2 as SYDVKM. This CDR3 contains 16 residues. Trimming removed 2 bases from V and 5 bases from J; junction bases left unmatched: 7. Here the CDR3 DNA reads TGTGCCAGCAGTTTACATGGGACAGGGAATCATCAGCCCCAGCATTTT. Translated, it gives CASSLHGTGNHQPQHF.